The clone carrying this T cell receptor beta chain was counted only a few times. Its antigen remains unknown. The entry originates in a study of CD4+ T cells in melanoma. Study-level points and caveats: In melanoma, neoantigen-specific CD4+ T cells reportedly differed in differentiation state. CD8+ T cell, macrophage and B cell function reportedly correlated with neoantigen-specific CD4+ T cells.

Germline CDR1 reads SNHLY; CDR2 reads FYNNEI. Trimming took off 6 bases at V and 4 bases at J, with 13 bases between the two ends. The CDR3 extends over 14 amino acids. Method: immunoSEQ multiplex PCR; TCRdb's copy keeps in-frame clones and lacks some. This table holds 10,000 to 13,000 clones, over 60% found once. The origin of this receptor is a human donor with melanoma. Source material: cells from a culture (not recorded whether cultured in vitro). The V and J genes are TRBV2 and TRBJ1-3, with D tentatively TRBD1 (6 bases). The CDR3 DNA reads TGTGCCAGCAGGCTTACAGGGTCAGGAAACACCATATATTTT. Protein sequence: CASRLTGSGNTIYF.